This T cell receptor beta chain was sequenced in a study of HIV-infected patients and healthy controls. Study in general: Total CDR3 counts per chain did not differ significantly between patients and controls. Whole-study results and caveats: The authors saw processing only sixteen HIV-infected individuals as a major limitation on generality.

Concerning this clonotype: Its specificity is unknown. The junction departs from germline at one end; a sequencing error may be responsible.

Roughly three months, about 14 weeks, into antiretroviral therapy, follow-up blood was collected. The repertoire came from unfractionated whole blood and reflected all unsorted peripheral T cells. Around 500 ng RNA was reverse transcribed with alpha and beta constant-region primers. Separate chain-specific third strand synthesis with multiplexing indices produced the alpha and beta libraries. Each CDR3 protein is one row after TCRdb ran MiXCR on the 5' RACE reads. The sample yields around 5,000 distinct CDR3 sequences, approximately 22% seen once. Germline V gene data show CDR1 as KGHSH and CDR2 as LQKENI. This CDR3 contains 15 residues.

J is TRBJ1-5 and V is TRBV18; 9 nucleotides match TRBD1. The clonotype was recovered from an adult with HIV infection. This specimen consisted of blood, obtained during antiretroviral therapy. Written as DNA, the CDR3 is TGTGCCAGCTCAGTTACAGGGGGCGAGGATCAGCCCAAGCATTTT. It translates to CASSVTGGEDQPKHF.